The clone carrying this T cell receptor (beta chain) was counted between two and nine times. Sample-barcoded 5' priming and a J-beta primer mix drove a second PCR of roughly 7 to 11 cycles. TCRdb analysed the 5' RACE reads with MiXCR anew, one entry per CDR3 protein. This sample yields hundreds of thousands of distinct CDR3 sequences, of which around half are seen a single time; under 35% belongs to the top ten. This sample was taken from a study of blood T cells in healthy people across ages. The CDR3 loop spans 14 amino acids. V was cut by 4 bases and J by 7 bases, with 14 bases left in between. CDR1 and CDR2 from the germline V gene are MDHEN and SYDVKM.

Sequencing was carried out using blood. This TCR was sampled from a woman in her sixties in good health. This chain links TRBV28 with TRBJ2-1, with D perhaps matching TRBD1 or TRBD2 (5 bases each). CDR3 region: CASSSRDADNEQFF. The CDR3 coding sequence is TGTGCCAGCAGTTCCCGGGACGCGGATAATGAGCAGTTCTTC.